What follows describes a single TCR beta chain. Its antigen remains unidentified. Sequenced by immunoSEQ multiplex PCR; TCRdb stores in-frame clones only, minus some. The sample has tens of thousands of clones, roughly 93% seen once; the top ten hold roughly 0.17%. The sample comes from a study of graft-versus-host responses after intestinal transplantation. Per the germline V gene, CDR1 is MDHEN and CDR2 is SYDVKM. The CDR3 runs to 16 residues. The junction had 14 bases not matched to a gene; V was cut back by 7 bases and J by 8 bases. The chain links TRBV28 to TRBJ2-1, with TRBD2 matching 10 bases. The specimen was unstimulated CD4+ T cells sorted from spleen or lymph node cells, collected before transplant. This sequence originates from a human donor who was the organ donor for an intestinal transplant. CDR3 in DNA: TGTGCCAGCATCTCTGCCGGGACTAGCGTGTTCGATGAGCAGTTCTTC. Residues: CASISAGTSVFDEQFF.